Each of the 10 T cell receptor beta chains below was sequenced from the same sample in a study of shared clonotypes between healthy human individuals. TCRdb's copy holds only in-frame clones and misses some; the assay was immunoSEQ multiplex PCR. The data show 2 million or so clones, roughly 94% seen once. The sequenced sample consisted of naive CD4+ T cells sorted from blood. Subset denoted: CD45RA+ positively selected. These receptors were taken from a man younger than 35 in good health.

V is TRBV28 and J is TRBJ2-7; D possibly corresponds to TRBD1 (6 bases). Looked up from germline, CDR1 is MDHEN and CDR2 is SYDVKM. Trimming pared 6 bases from V and 2 bases from J, leaving 14 bases between. The CDR3 runs 14 residues. CDR3 nucleotide sequence: TGTGCCAGCAGAAACAGGGCCATACCCTACGAGCAGTACTTC. Amino acids: CASRNRAIPYEQYF.

V and J are TRBV9 and TRBJ2-3; 8 bases match TRBD1. This CDR3 contains 15 residues. V was pared by 4 bases and J by 0 bases, with 4 bases of the junction left unmatched. In germline, CDR1 is SGDLS, CDR2 YYNGEE. The CDR3 nucleotides are TGTGCCAGCAGCAGACGGACAGGGAGCACAGATACGCAGTATTTT. Encoded protein: CASSRRTGSTDTQYF. Together with reference TRBV9 and TRBJ2-3, the CDR3 gives the full variable domain: DSGVTQTPKHLITATGQRVTLRCSPRSGDLSVYWYQQSLDQGLQFLIQYYNGEERAKGNILERFSAQQFPDLHSELNLSSLELGDSALYFCASSRRTGSTDTQYFGPGTRLTVL.

This clone was seen a few times. This sequence joins TRBV6-6 and TRBJ1-2; tentatively, D is TRBD1 (5 bases). The CDR3 has 13 residues. The germline V and J ends were trimmed by 6 bases and 5 bases, with 13 bases remaining between them. Germline V gene data show CDR1 as MNHNY and CDR2 as SVGAGI (reference sequence). CDR3 in DNA: TGTGCCAGCAGGCCCGGGGGTCCGTATGGCTACACCTTC. Amino acid sequence: CASRPGGPYGYTF.

J is TRBJ2-5 and V is TRBV29-1, with 7 bases identical to TRBD1. The V segment lost 4 bases and the J segment 5 bases; nucleotides outside the gene matches: 7. The CDR3 spans 13 residues. CDR1 is SQVTM and CDR2 is ANQGSEA in the germline V gene. The CDR3 spells CSVGAGGRETQYF. The CDR3 DNA is TGCAGCGTTGGGGCAGGGGGTAGGGAGACCCAGTACTTC.

This chain uses TRBV14 with TRBJ2-7; D tentatively reads TRBD1 or TRBD2 (5 bases each). V dropped 5 bases and J dropped 1 base, with 21 bases sitting between them. The CDR3 extends over 17 amino acids. Germline CDR1 SGHDN, CDR2 FVKESK. The CDR3 loop reads CASSLFRLRDGSYEQYF. The CDR3 DNA sequence: TGTGCCAGCAGCTTATTTCGCTTAAGGGACGGATCCTACGAGCAGTACTTC.

The genes are TRBV7-6 and TRBJ2-7; 7 nucleotides match TRBD1. J gave up 2 bases and V 5 bases, and 9 bases lay outside the gene matches. CDR1 and CDR2 from the germline V gene are SGHVS and FNYEAQ. CDR3 length: 15 residues. CDR3 sequence: CASSHHGDSPYEQYF. Written as DNA, the CDR3 is TGTGCCAGCAGCCACCATGGGGACAGCCCCTACGAGCAGTACTTC.

In its sample, this clone was seen once. This chain links TRBV20-1 with TRBJ2-7, with D unresolved. Trimming took off 7 bases at V and 4 bases at J, with 8 bases between the two ends. This CDR3 comprises 10 residues. Germline lookup yields CDR1 DFQATT and CDR2 SNEGSKA (reference sequence). CDR3 coding DNA: TGCAGTGTTGGCACTTACGAGCAGTACTTC. It codes for CSVGTYEQYF.

With respect to this clone: This same CDR3 is encoded by further DNA sequences in the sample. The V and J genes are TRBV2 and TRBJ2-3; D unclear. Deletions cut 5 bases from V and 2 bases from J, with 5 bases between. CDR3 size: 12 residues. CDR1 SNHLY and CDR2 FYNNEI come from the germline V gene. CDR3 in amino acids: CASSSITDTQYF. The CDR3 DNA reads as TGTGCCAGCAGTTCTATCACAGATACGCAGTATTTT.

The chain carries TRBV6-5 and TRBJ2-1, with a weak D call TRBD2 (6 bases). CDR1 is MNHEY, CDR2 SVGAGI, per germline. V shed 7 bases and J shed 8 bases, with 12 bases lying between them. The CDR3 has 12 amino acids. The CDR3 loop is CASTGSGYEQFF. The CDR3 DNA sequence: TGTGCCAGCACCGGGAGCGGGTATGAGCAGTTCTTC.

This sequence joins TRBV4-2 and TRBJ2-1; D unclear. The ends were cut back, 1 base at V and 4 bases at J, with 8 bases in the middle. Germline V gene data show CDR1 as LGHNA and CDR2 as YNFKEQ. The CDR3 has 14 amino acids. The CDR3 DNA reads as TGTGCCAGCAGCCAAGGAGTACAGTACAATGAGCAGTTCTTC. It translates to CASSQGVQYNEQFF.